This record covers a single T cell receptor beta chain. Its antigen is unknown. No much larger clonotype is one base removed from it; base qualities were not supplied. The immunoSEQ Assay was used to sequence TCRbeta CDR3 regions. After extraction, genomic DNA underwent amplification by bias-controlled multiplex PCR, followed by high-throughput sequencing. In the authors' own workflow: To quantify the absolute abundance of every unique TCRbeta CDR3 region, sequences were collapsed and filtered. Usable DNA was measured by amplifying reference genes present in all nucleated cells, and TCRbeta template counts were normalized to that usable DNA to estimate T cell fraction. Repertoire TCRs were annotated as SARS-CoV-2-specific by exact matching of V gene, CDR3 amino acid sequence and J gene to a known reactive TCR set. The reference SARS-CoV-2 TCR set was derived from MIRA and filtered for enrichment in COVID-19-positive ImmuneCODE repertoires, a step that removed public or cross-reactive TCRs. Based on the MIRA antigens, annotated TCRs were further analysed at the level of specific ORF or position within ORF. Breadth was defined as the number of annotated unique rearrangements divided by the total number of unique productive rearrangements, and depth was defined as the summed frequency of the annotated unique rearrangements. Two-sided Wilcoxon rank-sum tests were applied when comparing TCR breadth between groups. TCRdb holds this immuneACCESS table with in-frame rearrangements only. Some clones are missing; in checked studies, unresolved V genes explain under half, and the rest has no known cause. The DNA was the basis for D and trimming; V, J and clone size are from that table. For this sample the table gives approximately 280,000 clones, of which roughly 86% were detected only once. The ten largest account for roughly 3.5% of the sample.

The data derive from a study of Ad26.COV2.S vaccination and SARS-CoV-2 variants (dated by TCRdb to about 2021). Background on the whole study: Donors in the vaccine arm were drawn from COV1001, a phase I-IIa trial of Ad26.COV2.S in healthy adults that was multicentre, randomized, double-blind and placebo-controlled. The TCR-sequenced set comprised roughly 30 samples: some 20 Ad26.COV2.S vaccine recipients, 5 placebo recipients and 8 SARS-CoV-2 convalescent individuals. Blinding of investigators to trial group allocation was maintained during experiments and outcome assessment. Trial participants were randomized into five groups of five, in which low-dose or high-dose Ad26.COV2.S was given once or twice, or placebo was given on both occasions. Ad26.COV2.S was administered intramuscularly at a dose of 5x10^10 or 1x10^11 viral particles, either as one shot or as two shots given 56 days apart. Sequencing of the TCRbeta repertoire served to evaluate the specificity and breadth of SARS-CoV-2-reactive T cell receptors following Ad26.COV2.S vaccination.

The treatment or condition label here, explained by the study, means: about 20 received Ad26.COV2.S at low or high dose, single or two shots; five or six received placebo; per-sample allocation not given. Repertoires of vaccine and placebo recipients were sequenced from samples collected on day 63 after the first injection. Between 29 July and 7 August 2020, Cohort 1b enrolled about 27 adults aged 18-55 years at one site in Boston, USA. As a vaccine, Ad26.COV2.S was a replication-incompetent adenovirus type 26 vector that expressed a prefusion-stabilized SARS-CoV-2 spike protein derived from the original Wuhan strain. In the germline V gene, CDR1 corresponds to MDHEN and CDR2 to SYDVKM. The CDR3 sequence holds 15 residues, the cysteine and phenylalanine included. The DNA shown is the 45-base CDR3, in frame from base 1. V and J lose 6 bases and 0 bases, and a span of 11 bases separates them. Broad study findings and their caveats: Higher spike-specific TCR breadth was observed in Ad26.COV2.S recipients than in placebo recipients (P = 0.0014). Vaccine and placebo recipients had similar non-spike TCR breadth, a finding consistent with the vaccine containing only spike. The authors noted that the TCR breadth and depth analyses may have underestimated total T cell responses. After vaccination, substantial breadth of spike-specific CD8+ and CD4+ T cell responses was reported. The study was not powered for comparison of responses between vaccine doses or regimens.

Here the sequenced sample was peripheral blood, taken in a trial of Ad26.COV2.S vaccine versus placebo. The receptor's source is a person aged 18-60 years who received the Ad26.COV2.S COVID-19 vaccine or a placebo. This sequence uses TRBV28 and TRBJ2-2, and perhaps TRBD1 as D gene, on 5 matching bases. The DNA sequence is given as TGTGCCAGCAGATACGACAGAGCGAACACCGGGGAGCTGTTTTTT. Translated, this gives CASRYDRANTGELFF.